This T cell receptor (beta chain) appears in the sequencing data of a study of T cells after yellow fever vaccination. Whole-study results and caveats: A weaker but faster secondary response was observed, peaking on day 5 versus 15.

TCRdb analysed the 5' RACE reads with MiXCR anew, one entry per CDR3 protein. The sample records roughly 240,000 distinct CDR3 sequences, about 7% being singletons. Note on this clonotype: Its cognate antigen is unknown.

Sequenced here: CD4+ T cells sorted from PBMCs, sampled on the day of the yellow fever booster vaccination. This sequence originates from a man aged 25 to 40 who received the YFV17D yellow fever vaccine.

CDR3 bases: TGTGCCAGCTCACCGTCCGTGACAGCGAACACCGGGGAGCTGTTTTTT. It is translated as CASSPSVTANTGELFF. The rearrangement joins TRBV18 to TRBJ2-2; possibly TRBD1 for D (5 bases). Trimming pared 3 bases from V and 0 bases from J, leaving 11 bases between. The CDR3 is made up of 16 amino acids. The germline gives CDR1 KGHSH, CDR2 LQKENI.